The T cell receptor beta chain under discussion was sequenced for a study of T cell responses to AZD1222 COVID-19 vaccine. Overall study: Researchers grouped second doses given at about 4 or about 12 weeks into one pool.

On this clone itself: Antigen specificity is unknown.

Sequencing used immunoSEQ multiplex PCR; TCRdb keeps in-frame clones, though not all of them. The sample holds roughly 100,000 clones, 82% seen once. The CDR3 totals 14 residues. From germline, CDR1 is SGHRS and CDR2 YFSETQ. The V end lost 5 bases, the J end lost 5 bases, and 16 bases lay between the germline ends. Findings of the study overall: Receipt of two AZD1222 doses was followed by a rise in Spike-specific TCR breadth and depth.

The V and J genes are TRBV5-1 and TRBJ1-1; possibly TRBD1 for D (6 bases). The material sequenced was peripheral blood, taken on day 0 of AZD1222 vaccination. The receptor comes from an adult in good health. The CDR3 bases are TGCGCCAGCAGAAACGACCAGGGGTCTACTGAAGCTTTCTTT. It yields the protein CASRNDQGSTEAFF.